The text below deals with one TCR beta chain. Its cognate antigen is unknown. This sample was taken from a study of shared clonotypes between healthy human individuals. Trimming removed 9 bases from V and 0 bases from J, with 18 bases in between. This CDR3 region has 17 residues. The germline gives CDR1 SEHNR, CDR2 FQNEAQ (reference sequence). Study-level findings and limits: Clonotype sharing across a handful of donors was observed for about 4.8% of naive CD4 clonotypes. Sorted-subset sequencing was shown by rarefaction to be incomplete despite large depth. Sharing of clonotypes among donors was expected to vary with sequencing depth.

Naive CD8 cells comprised CD45RO-negative, CCR7-positively selected cells, excluding terminally differentiated effector memory CD45RA+ cells. At a deep level, the assay was run. Assay: immunoSEQ multiplex PCR; the TCRdb copy retains only in-frame clones and omits some. The sample has hundreds of thousands of clones, nearly 98% seen once; the top ten hold approximately 0.33%. V usage is TRBV7-9 and J usage is TRBJ2-6; weak D call: TRBD1 (6 bases). The sequence derives from a man aged 25-40 years in good health. Sample: naive CD8+ T cells sorted from blood. The CDR3 DNA is TGTGCCAGTCTTGTCAGGGGATCGACCTCTGGGGCCAACGTCCTGACTTTC. This translates into CASLVRGSTSGANVLTF.